This is a list of T cell receptor beta chains from one sample in a study of control samples from healthy donors and cancer patients. TCRdb keeps only in-frame clones here, not all; method: immunoSEQ multiplex PCR. The sample contains roughly 120,000 clones, approximately 93% of which appear only once. The sample consisted of blood. The receptors shown here come from a man aged 25-45 years in good health. The CDR3 runs from the conserved cysteine through the conserved F or W. A D gene is named only where the DNA matches it firmly. The size of a clone is reported for some rows only, either as once, few or many, or as a class for expanded clones.

>TRBD1|NA|TRBJ1-4|TRBV30
TGTGCCTGGAGTTTTGGGGACAGAGTTGATGAAAAACTGTTTTTT
CAWSFGDRVDEKLFF
>TRBD1|NA|TRBJ2-7|TRBV28
TGTGCCAGCAGTTTGGACAGGGGGCCGTACGAGCAGTACTTC
CASSLDRGPYEQYF
>TRBD1|NA|TRBJ1-2|TRBV24-1
TGTGCCACCAGTGATTCGACAGGGATGTATGGCTACACCTTC
CATSDSTGMYGYTF
>NA|NA|TRBJ2-2|TRBV7-8
TGTGCCAGCAGCAACAGGATGAACACCGGGGAGCTGTTTTTT
CASSNRMNTGELFF
>TRBD1|NA|TRBJ2-5|TRBV3-1/TRBV3-2
TGTGCCAGCAGCATCCGACAGGGCCAAGAGACCCAGTACTTC
CASSIRQGQETQYF
>NA|NA|TRBJ1-2|TRBV4-2
TGTGCCAGCAGCCAAGATTTCAAGGGAGGGGACTATGGCTACACCTTC
CASSQDFKGGDYGYTF
>NA|few|TRBJ1-5|TRBV15
TGTGCCACCAGCCCTCGACACGGCAATCAGCCCCAGCATTTT
CATSPRHGNQPQHF
>NA|NA|TRBJ2-3|TRBV4-2
TGTGCCAGCGGACGCAGGGCAGATACGCAGTATTTT
CASGRRADTQYF
>NA|NA|TRBJ1-3|TRBV2
TGTGCCAGCCTGACGCAGCTCTCTGGAAACACCATATATTTT
CASLTQLSGNTIYF
>NA|NA|TRBJ1-2|TRBV7-2
TGTGCCAGCAGTCCTTTCGGCGGGCAGGGCCTGTCTAATGGCTACACCTTC
CASSPFGGQGLSNGYTF
>TRBD1|NA|TRBJ1-5|TRBV6-6
TGTGCCAGCAGTTACGGACAGGATAGCAATCAGCCCCAGCATTTT
CASSYGQDSNQPQHF
>NA|NA|TRBJ1-1|TRBV6-5
TGTGCCAGCAGTTACTCCCGGGGGTCTGAAGCTTTCTTT
CASSYSRGSEAFF
>NA|NA|TRBJ1-1|TRBV5-4
TGTGCCAGCAGCTTGGTAACAGGGAACACTGAAGCTTTCTTT
CASSLVTGNTEAFF
>NA|NA|TRBJ2-7|TRBV7-2
TGTGCCAGCAGCTTAGATGGGGGCGAGCAGTACTTC
CASSLDGGEQYF
>NA|NA|TRBJ2-1|TRBV27
TGTGCCAGCAGTTTATCGCAGGGCAGCTCCTACAATGAGCAGTTCTTC
CASSLSQGSSYNEQFF
>TRBD1|NA|TRBJ1-4|TRBV5-4
TGTGCCAGCAGCTTGGACAGGGGTGAAAAACTGTTTTTT
CASSLDRGEKLFF
>NA|NA|TRBJ1-2|TRBV4-1
TGCGCCAGCAGCCAAGGCCGCCTTGGGGGGAACTATGGCTACACCTTC
CASSQGRLGGNYGYTF
>NA|NA|TRBJ2-5|TRBV5-4
TGTGCCAGCAGCTTGGCGTCCCTGGGAGAGACCCAGTACTTC
CASSLASLGETQYF
>NA|NA|TRBJ1-2|TRBV9
TGTGCCAGCATGGATGGCTACACCTTC
CASMDGYTF
>TRBD2|NA|TRBJ2-3|TRBV11-1
TGTGCCAGCAGTTTACTAGCGGTCGGCACAGATACGCAGTATTTT
CASSLLAVGTDTQYF
>TRBD1|NA|TRBJ1-4|TRBV5-4
TGTGCCAGCAGTTCGGGGACAGGGAAAAAACTGTTTTTT
CASSSGTGKKLFF
>NA|NA|TRBJ2-3|TRBV24-1
TGTGCCACCTCGGATCCGGGGAACACAGATACGCAGTATTTT
CATSDPGNTDTQYF
>TRBD1|NA|TRBJ2-7|TRBV7-9
TGTGCCAGCAGGACCGGGACAGGGCTATACGAGCAGTACTTC
CASRTGTGLYEQYF
>NA|NA|TRBJ1-2|TRBV21-1
TGTGCCAGCAGCACCCTCCGGGACAGCAACTATGGCTACACCTTC
CASSTLRDSNYGYTF
>NA|NA|TRBJ1-6|TRBV19
TGTGCCAGTAGTAAAGGAGGTACAGATTCACCCCTCCACTTT
CASSKGGTDSPLHF
>NA|NA|TRBJ1-1|TRBV6-6
TGTGCCAGCAGTTCTCCCCTTCGGGGGCTCACTGAAGCTTTCTTT
CASSSPLRGLTEAFF
>NA|NA|TRBJ2-1|TRBV20-1
TGCAGTGCTAGTATCTCCTACAATGAGCAGTTCTTC
CSASISYNEQFF
>TRBD1|NA|TRBJ2-3|TRBV5-5
TGTGCCAGCAGCCTGAAGGGACCGGGACAGGGGACAGATACGCAGTATTTT
CASSLKGPGQGTDTQYF
>TRBD1|NA|TRBJ2-5|TRBV6-5
TGTGCCAGCAGTTACGACAGGGGGGCAGAGACCCAGTACTTC
CASSYDRGAETQYF
>NA|NA|TRBJ2-3|TRBV2
TGTGCCAGCAGACGAAGGGGCTTCCCCGGAGATACGCAGTATTTT
CASRRRGFPGDTQYF
>NA|NA|TRBJ2-1|TRBV27
TGTGCCAGCAGTTTCGCGGCGGATTGGTCGGGTGAGCAGTTCTTC
CASSFAADWSGEQFF
>NA|NA|TRBJ2-3|TRBV11-2
TGTGCCAGCAGCTTAGACTCCGGTGGCGGCACAGATACGCAGTATTTT
CASSLDSGGGTDTQYF
>TRBD1|NA|TRBJ2-6|TRBV29-1
TGCAGCGTTGGGGGTACCTTACAGGGGAACTCTGGGGCCAACGTCCTGACTTTC
CSVGGTLQGNSGANVLTF
>TRBD1|NA|TRBJ2-5|TRBV28
TGTGCCAGCAGTTCAATGACAGGGATGAAAGGGGAGACCCAGTACTTC
CASSSMTGMKGETQYF
>NA|once|TRBJ1-3|TRBV7-6
TGTGCCAGCAGCCTGCCGGATAGCTCTGGAAACACCATATATTTT
CASSLPDSSGNTIYF
>TRBD1|NA|TRBJ1-5|TRBV6-1
TGTGCCAGCAGTGAAGGGACAGGAAATCAGCCCCAGCATTTT
CASSEGTGNQPQHF
>NA|NA|TRBJ1-2|TRBV4-1
TGCGCCAGCAGCCATCCAACCAATCCCTATGGCTACACCTTC
CASSHPTNPYGYTF
>NA|NA|TRBJ1-2|TRBV27
TGTGCCAGCAGTTGGTTCCGGGGAGCCCCTGGTGGCTACACCTTC
CASSWFRGAPGGYTF
>NA|few|TRBJ2-5|TRBV2
TGTGCCAGCAGTGGGGACTTTGAGACCCAGTACTTC
CASSGDFETQYF
>NA|NA|TRBJ1-5|TRBV14
TGTGCCAGCAGCCTACCCAACAGGCCCTCTGATCAGCCCCAGCATTTT
CASSLPNRPSDQPQHF
>NA|NA|TRBJ1-1|TRBV9
TGTGCCAGCAGCGCCCGAGGGGGGGCGTCTGAAGCTTTCTTT
CASSARGGASEAFF
>TRBD1|NA|TRBJ2-6|TRBV3-1/TRBV3-2
TGTGCCAGCAGCCGCCAGGGGGCTGGGGCCAACGTCCTGACTTTC
CASSRQGAGANVLTF
>NA|NA|TRBJ2-3|TRBV6-5
TGTGCCAGCAGTTACTCGAATCGCGGGAGCACAGATACGCAGTATTTT
CASSYSNRGSTDTQYF
>NA|NA|TRBJ1-1|TRBV5-6
TGTGCCAGCAGCTTGGTCGGGGCGGACACTGAAGCTTTCTTT
CASSLVGADTEAFF
>NA|NA|TRBJ2-5|TRBV2
TGTGCCAGCGCCCCGGGACTGATTCAAGAGACCCAGTACTTC
CASAPGLIQETQYF
>NA|NA|TRBJ2-1|TRBV2
TGTGCCAGCAGCGGGGGTGAGGCTGAGCAGTTCTTC
CASSGGEAEQFF
>NA|NA|TRBJ1-1|TRBV14
TGTGCCAGCAGCCAGGAAGCCGCCCAGTGGAACACTGAAGCTTTCTTT
CASSQEAAQWNTEAFF
>NA|NA|TRBJ2-6|TRBV5-6
TGTGCCAGCAGCTCCTCTAACGTCCTGACTTTC
CASSSSNVLTF
>NA|NA|TRBJ1-2|TRBV7-8
TGTGCCAGCAGCACCCTCCGACAGACTGATGGCTACACCTTC
CASSTLRQTDGYTF
>NA|few|TRBJ1-5|TRBV24-1
TGTGCCACCAGTGATTCGTTCCCGGACCAGCCCCAGCATTTT
CATSDSFPDQPQHF
>TRBD1|NA|TRBJ1-2|TRBV7-2
TGTGCCAGCAGCTTTCCACAGGGGTTGAATGGCTACACCTTC
CASSFPQGLNGYTF
>TRBD1|NA|TRBJ1-1|TRBV6-5
TGTGCCAGCAGTTACGCGACAGGGGGACACACTGAAGCTTTCTTT
CASSYATGGHTEAFF
>NA|NA|TRBJ1-5|TRBV28
TGTGCCAGCAGTTTACGGGCAGGGCATCAGCCCCAGCATTTT
CASSLRAGHQPQHF
>NA|NA|TRBJ1-6|TRBV25-1
TGTGCCAGCAGGAGGAACGGGGGTGTTAATTCACCCCTCCACTTT
CASRRNGGVNSPLHF
>NA|NA|TRBJ1-3|TRBV10-2
TGCGCCAGCATTGATGGGGGGAGAAACACCATATATTTT
CASIDGGRNTIYF
>TRBD1|NA|TRBJ1-2|TRBV5-1
TGCGCCAGCAGCTACGAGGGACAGGGAGGAGGCTACACCTTC
CASSYEGQGGGYTF
>TRBD1|NA|TRBJ1-4|TRBV27
TGTGCCAGCAGTCTCCGGACAGGGACTAATGAAAAACTGTTTTTT
CASSLRTGTNEKLFF
>NA|NA|TRBJ1-5|TRBV7-9
TGTGCCAGCAGTTCAGTGGGGGGGGGCCAGCCCCAGCATTTT
CASSSVGGGQPQHF
>NA|NA|TRBJ2-3|TRBV3-1/TRBV3-2
TGTGCCAGCAGCCTAGGGGATTCGGGCACAGATACGCAGTATTTT
CASSLGDSGTDTQYF
>TRBD2|NA|TRBJ2-3|TRBV4-2
TGTGCCAGCAGCCAAGATTATAGGACTAGCGGCACAGATACGCAGTATTTT
CASSQDYRTSGTDTQYF